What follows are 9 T cell receptor beta chains derived from one specimen sequenced in a study of CD8+CD57+ T cells in acquired aplastic anemia. CDR3 and TCR beta VDJ profiling relied on a genomic DNA template. In TCRdb, the reads were re-called with MiXCR into one record per CDR3 protein. The data contain 250,000 to 300,000 distinct CDR3 sequences, 45% to 65% of them singletons. The sample consisted of sorted CD4+, CD8+, or CD8+CD57+ T cells (not recorded which) from PBMCs. The receptor source for this set is a human donor with severe aplastic anemia or a healthy control (not recorded which).

V is TRBV29-1 and J is TRBJ2-7; TRBD1 might be the D (5 bases). TRBJ2-5 explains the end of the DNA better; the J call may be wrong. Germline V gene sequence: CDR1 SQVTM, CDR2 ANQGSEA. The CDR3 loop spans 14 amino acids. In nucleotides, the CDR3 is TGCAGCGTTGCATCCTGGGGCTTATCGGAGACCCAGTACTTC. It yields the protein CSVASWGLSETQYF.

Only a few counts were recorded for this clonotype. The chain combines TRBV7-3 with TRBJ2-7, with D possibly matching TRBD1 (5 bases). This CDR3 spans 14 amino acids. Germline V CDR1 and CDR2: SGHTA, FQGTGA. V lost 5 bases and J lost 5, with 16 bases in between. CDR3: CASSLRWGEDEQYF. The CDR3 DNA is TGTGCCAGCAGCCTTCGGTGGGGCGAGGACGAGCAGTACTTC.

The chain is built from TRBV6-4 and TRBJ2-1, with 7 nucleotides matching TRBD2. Germline CDR1 is MRHNA and CDR2 is SNTAGT. The CDR3 runs to 14 residues. Trimming took 2 bases from V and 7 from J; bases not matched to a gene: 5. The CDR3 protein is CASSDPAGDNEQFF. CDR3 DNA: TGTGCCAGCAGTGACCCGGCGGGGGATAATGAGCAGTTCTTC.

V usage is TRBV15 and J usage is TRBJ2-5, with D possibly matching TRBD2 (6 bases). Germline assignment: CDR1 LNHNV and CDR2 YYDKDF (reference sequence). V lost 1 base, J lost 5 bases, and 14 bases lay in between. CDR3 length equals 15 residues. The DNA for the CDR3 is TGTGCCACCAGCAGAGCCTGGGGGGTAGGGGAGACCCAGTACTTC. It yields the protein CATSRAWGVGETQYF.

The rearrangement joins TRBV4-2 to TRBJ2-3, with 8 bases fitting TRBD2. V lost 5 bases and J lost 1; bases outside the gene matches: 5. The CDR3 runs to 15 residues. The V gene's germline CDR1 is LGHNA and CDR2 YNFKEQ. CDR3 amino acids: CASSSAGLGTDTQYF. The CDR3 DNA reads TGTGCCAGCAGCTCAGCGGGACTAGGCACAGATACGCAGTATTTT.

This clonotype has a single count. This chain uses TRBV7-2 with TRBJ2-7, with 7 bases matching TRBD2. The CDR3 contains 15 residues. CDR1 and CDR2 from the germline V gene are SGHTA and FQGNSA. V trimming: 5 bases; J trimming: 1 base; junction bases outside the gene matches: 8. The CDR3 sequence: CASSGEGWASYEQYF. For the CDR3, the DNA is TGTGCCAGCAGCGGGGAGGGGTGGGCTTCCTACGAGCAGTACTTC.

The rearrangement uses TRBV24-1 and TRBJ1-6; tentatively, D is TRBD1 (5 bases). Germline CDR1 reads KGHDR; CDR2 reads SFDVKD. V was trimmed by 4 bases and J by 9 bases, leaving 12 bases between them. The CDR3 is made up of 14 amino acids. CDR3 in amino acids: CATSEAGLGSPLHF. The DNA of the CDR3 is TGTGCCACCAGTGAGGCAGGGCTAGGTTCACCCCTCCACTTT.

This clonotype was counted many times. The chain has TRBV20-1 and TRBJ1-5; 7 nucleotides agree with TRBD1. Trimming took 7 bases from V and 2 from J; bases not matched to a gene: 8. Germline loops: CDR1 DFQATT, CDR2 SNEGSKA (reference sequence). CDR3 length: 14 amino acids. The CDR3 coding sequence is TGCAGTGTCGGACAGGTCGTAGGCAATCAGCCCCAGCATTTT. Translated, it gives CSVGQVVGNQPQHF.

Ten or more counts support this clonotype. This chain uses TRBV5-1 with TRBJ1-6; D gene uncertain. The V gene lost 4 bases and the J gene lost 2 bases, with 4 bases spanning the gap. CDR3 length: 13 residues. Germline CDR1 reads SGHRS; CDR2 reads YFSETQ. The CDR3 nucleotides read TGCGCCAGCAGCCCAACCTATAATTCACCCCTCCACTTT. Its translation: CASSPTYNSPLHF.